The clone carrying this TCR beta chain was counted many times. Its antigen is not identified. The CDR3 extends over 14 amino acids. Trimming cost V 5 bases and J 5 bases, with 14 bases left between them. Germline V gene lookup returns CDR1 SGHRS and CDR2 YFSETQ. MiXCR, run by TCRdb on the RACE reads, gives a single entry per CDR3 protein. The data hold tens of thousands of distinct CDR3 sequences, with more than 9% observed a single time. This entry comes from a study of human T cells and chemical hapten exposure. Study in general: Variation in per-sample TCR yields came mainly from small pooled library volume differences.

Regarding time point: patch test 2, 6 weeks after DPC sensitization. As to treatment: therapeutic diphenylcyclopropenone sensitization with weekly scalp DPC. Researchers sampled blood before each patch test went on. Study results and limitations: Significantly greater numbers of large CDR3 similarity clusters came from expanded TCRs than from controls. Donors' alopecia may make their immune response differ from healthy people's.

The source material was whole blood, sampled in connection with sensitization to the hapten diphenylcyclopropenone (DPC). The origin of this receptor is a man younger than 30 with alopecia areata. Some clones in this sample may be carry-over from other donors' samples. This sequence joins TRBV5-1 and TRBJ2-1; no definite D call. CDR3 region: CASSSVQHNNEQFF. The CDR3, as DNA: TGCGCCAGCAGTTCGGTACAGCACAACAATGAGCAGTTCTTC.